Listed below are T cell receptor beta chains from one sample, sequenced in a study of T cells in Graves' hyperthyroidism and ophthalmopathy. TCRdb redid the calling of the multiplex PCR reads with MiXCR, one entry per CDR3 protein. The repertoire holds hundreds of thousands of distinct CDR3 sequences, with over 11% as singletons. Sequencing was done on a sample of blood. These receptors were taken from a young woman with Graves' hyperthyroidism that later progressed to Graves' ophthalmopathy. CDR3s include the opening cysteine and the closing phenylalanine or tryptophan. A D gene is named only where the DNA matches it firmly. The size field is filled for only some rows; it gives once, few, many or a size class.

>few|TRBD1|TRBJ2-2|TRBV29-1
CSVRTPRGTGELFF
TGCAGCGTCCGCACTCCCAGGGGGACCGGGGAGCTGTTTTTT
>.|.|TRBJ2-7|TRBV30
CAWSKGQGYEQYF
TGTGCCTGGAGTAAGGGGCAGGGCTACGAGCAGTACTTC
>.|TRBD2|TRBJ2-7|TRBV18
CASSRGLAFNEQYF
TGTGCCAGCTCACGGGGACTAGCGTTCAACGAGCAGTACTTC
>many|.|TRBJ1-1|TRBV18
CASSPADEGGTEAFF
TGTGCCAGCTCACCAGCAGACGAGGGGGGCACTGAAGCTTTCTTT
>many|TRBD1|TRBJ1-2|TRBV3-1
CASSQARTGPNYGYTF
TGTGCCAGCAGCCAAGCCCGGACAGGCCCTAACTATGGCTACACCTTC
>.|TRBD2|TRBJ2-5|TRBV19
CASSKRTSGGRQETQYF
TGTGCCAGTAGTAAGCGGACTAGCGGGGGCCGACAAGAGACCCAGTACTTC
>many|.|TRBJ1-1|TRBV7-3
CASSLNGANEAFF
TGTGCCAGCAGCTTAAACGGGGCGAATGAAGCTTTCTTT
>few|.|TRBJ1-1|TRBV30
CAWSPRPDGAAFF
TGTGCCTGGAGTCCCCGACCAGACGGGGCGGCTTTCTTT
>.|TRBD2|TRBJ2-1|TRBV7-9
CASSPGGTSGYNEQVF
TGTGCCAGCAGCCCAGGTGGGACTAGCGGCTACAATGAGCAGGTCTTC
>many|.|TRBJ2-5|TRBV7-9
CASSSGSAYGAQYF
TGTGCCAGCAGCTCGGGCTCGGCATATGGGGCCCAGTACTTC
>few|.|TRBJ2-7|TRBV20-1
CRAGGRFISYEQYF
TGCAGGGCCGGCGGACGGTTCATATCCTACGAGCAGTACTTC
>.|TRBD2|TRBJ2-1|TRBV6-1
CASSGGTSGRPSCYNEQFF
TGTGCGAGCAGTGGCGGGACTAGCGGGAGACCCAGCTGCTACAATGAGCAGTTCTTC
>few|TRBD2|TRBJ2-7|TRBV6-1
CASSEPGLAINEQYF
TGTGCCAGCAGTGAGCCGGGACTAGCGATAAACGAGCAGTACTTC
>few|.|TRBJ1-3|TRBV6-1
CASRPDGSAGNTIYF
TGTGCCAGCAGGCCGGACGGCTCTGCTGGAAACACCATATATTTT
>few|TRBD2|TRBJ2-7|TRBV29-1
CSGSGRGSYEQYF
TGCAGCGGGAGCGGGAGGGGATCCTACGAGCAGTACTTC
>few|.|TRBJ1-1|TRBV29-1
CSVSGIEAFF
TGCAGCGTTTCAGGGATTGAAGCTTTCTTT
>many|.|TRBJ1-5|TRBV28
CASSASGAPSNQPQHF
TGTGCCAGCAGTGCATCGGGGGCGCCCAGCAATCAGCCCCAGCATTTT
>.|.|TRBJ1-2|TRBV4-1
CASSQDPEGVFDGYTF
TGCGCCAGCAGCCAAGATCCTGAGGGAGTGTTTGATGGCTACACCTTC
>many|.|TRBJ1-4|TRBV28
CASSLRGEKKLFF
TGTGCCAGCAGTTTAAGGGGTGAGAAAAAACTGTTTTTT
>many|.|TRBJ2-5|TRBV11-3
CASSLGGGPKRSQETQYF
TGTGCCAGCAGCTTAGGTGGTGGGCCTAAACGATCACAAGAGACCCAGTACTTC
>.|TRBD2|TRBJ2-5|TRBV29-1
CSVTPSGAFHETQYF
TGCAGCGTCACCCCTAGCGGGGCCTTCCATGAGACCCAGTACTTC
>many|.|TRBJ1-6|TRBV7-9
CASSPAGTTISPLHF
TGTGCCAGCAGCCCCGCCGGGACAACTATTTCACCCCTCCACTTT
>many|.|TRBJ1-3|TRBV2
CASTQSSGNTIYF
TGTGCCAGCACCCAGAGCTCTGGAAACACCATATATTTT
>many|.|TRBJ2-5|TRBV27
CASSLWDGQGGQETQYF
TGTGCCAGCAGTTTATGGGACGGGCAGGGGGGGCAAGAGACCCAGTACTTC
>many|.|TRBJ1-2|TRBV19
CASSITTGPGYTF
TGTGCCAGTAGTATTACAACAGGGCCTGGCTACACCTTC
>many|TRBD1|TRBJ1-2|TRBV3-1
CASSPGQFIHGYTF
TGTGCCAGCAGCCCGGGACAGTTTATTCATGGCTACACCTTC
>.|.|TRBJ2-5|TRBV6-1
CASSVPGRAEETQYF
TGTGCCAGCAGTGTCCCGGGCCGAGCGGAAGAGACCCAGTACTTC
>.|.|TRBJ2-3|TRBV10-3
CAISIPDTQYF
TGTGCCATCAGTATCCCAGATACGCAGTATTTT
>few|TRBD1|TRBJ2-5|TRBV5-1
CASSIGQDQETQYF
TGCGCCAGCAGCATCGGACAGGATCAAGAGACCCAGTACTTC
>many|.|TRBJ2-2|TRBV5-5
CASSLARGWAGELFF
TGTGCCAGCAGCTTGGCACGGGGTTGGGCCGGGGAGCTGTTTTTT
>many|TRBD2|TRBJ2-7|TRBV30
CAFERESYEQYF
TGTGCCTTTGAGCGGGAGTCATACGAGCAGTACTTC
>many|.|TRBJ1-2|TRBV29-1
CSVARAYGYTF
TGCAGCGTTGCCCGAGCGTATGGCTACACCTTC
>few|.|TRBJ2-3|TRBV10-1
CASSDPGVGQYF
TGCGCCAGCAGTGATCCGGGAGTGGGGCAGTATTTT
>many|.|TRBJ2-7|TRBV11-2
CASSFIRRQYEQYF
TGTGCCAGCAGCTTTATCAGGCGGCAGTACGAGCAGTACTTC
>.|.|TRBJ1-3|TRBV11-3
CASSLDPGLHIRNTIYF
TGTGCCAGCAGCTTAGATCCCGGCCTACATATACGAAACACCATATATTTT
>many|TRBD1|TRBJ2-3|TRBV7-3
CASSFRGQGTDTQYF
TGTGCCAGCAGTTTTAGGGGACAGGGCACAGATACGCAGTATTTT
>few|TRBD1|TRBJ1-2|TRBV6-1
CASRQGRYGYTF
TGTGCCAGCCGACAGGGGCGTTATGGCTACACCTTC
>.|TRBD1|TRBJ1-5|TRBV7-8
CASSFFPGQVNQPQHF
TGTGCCAGCAGCTTCTTTCCGGGACAGGTCAATCAGCCCCAGCATTTT
>many|.|TRBJ1-4|TRBV30
CAWTQGDEKLFF
TGTGCCTGGACACAGGGTGATGAAAAACTGTTTTTT
>.|.|TRBJ2-5|TRBV11-3
CASSSEGGHETQYF
TGTGCCAGCAGCTCAGAGGGGGGGCACGAGACCCAGTACTTC
>many|.|TRBJ2-5|TRBV9
CASSVDTGETQYF
TGTGCCAGCAGCGTAGATACGGGAGAGACCCAGTACTTC
>few|TRBD1|TRBJ2-6|TRBV12-3/TRBV12-4
CASSLTGETNVLTF
TGTGCCAGCAGCCTGACAGGGGAGACCAACGTCCTGACTTTC
>many|.|TRBJ1-2|TRBV6-1
CASSEGASYGYTF
TGTGCCAGCAGTGAAGGGGCCTCCTATGGCTACACCTTC
>many|.|TRBJ2-1|TRBV12-3/TRBV12-4
CASSPGTPGQFF
TGTGCCAGCAGCCCGGGGACCCCCGGGCAGTTCTTC
>many|.|TRBJ1-1|TRBV18
CASSPDLRVDSEAFF
TGTGCCAGCTCACCGGACCTGAGGGTAGACAGTGAAGCTTTCTTT
>.|TRBD1|TRBJ2-7|TRBV10-3
CAISDNRQGFYEQYF
TGTGCCATCAGTGATAACCGACAGGGCTTCTACGAGCAGTACTTC
>few|.|TRBJ1-5|TRBV4-2
CASSQVLGSGQPQHF
TGTGCCAGCAGCCAAGTACTGGGGAGTGGTCAGCCCCAGCATTTT
>once|TRBD1|TRBJ2-5|TRBV11-2
CASSLEQGRETQYF
TGTGCCAGCAGCTTAGAACAGGGGCGGGAGACCCAGTACTTC
>many|.|TRBJ1-2|TRBV6-5
CASSYQTGSSLANYGYTF
TGTGCCAGCAGTTACCAAACCGGGTCGAGTCTAGCTAACTATGGCTACACCTTC